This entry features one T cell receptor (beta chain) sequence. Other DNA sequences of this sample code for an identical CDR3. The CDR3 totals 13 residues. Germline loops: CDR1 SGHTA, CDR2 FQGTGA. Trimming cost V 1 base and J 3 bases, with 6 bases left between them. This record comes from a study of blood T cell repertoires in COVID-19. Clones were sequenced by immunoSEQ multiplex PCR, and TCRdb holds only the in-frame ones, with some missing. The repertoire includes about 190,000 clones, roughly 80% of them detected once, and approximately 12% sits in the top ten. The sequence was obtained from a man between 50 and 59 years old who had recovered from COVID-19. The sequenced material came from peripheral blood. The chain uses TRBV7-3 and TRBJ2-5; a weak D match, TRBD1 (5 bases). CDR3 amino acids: CASSLSREETQYF. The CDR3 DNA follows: TGTGCCAGCAGCTTAAGCAGGGAAGAGACCCAGTACTTC.